A selection of T cell receptor beta chains follows, all from one sample in a study of cytotoxic CD8 clonotypes in ibrutinib-treated CLL. The data were produced by immunoSEQ multiplex PCR, yet TCRdb's version contains in-frame clones alone and is incomplete. The table lists more than 200,000 clones, approximately 70% of them singletons. Material: PBMCs, obtained after 12 months of ibrutinib treatment. These receptors all come from a human donor with chronic lymphocytic leukemia. Each CDR3 is given with its conserved first and last residue. Each record gives: clone size, J gene, D gene, V gene, CDR3 protein, CDR3 DNA. D genes are given only for firm matches. Clone size appears in some rows only: once, few, many, or a class for an expanded clone.

size: .
J: TRBJ1-3
D: .
V: TRBV6-6
CDR3: CASRPSSSGNTIYF
DNA: TGTGCCAGCAGACCCTCGAGCTCTGGAAACACCATATATTTT

size: few
J: TRBJ2-2
D: .
V: TRBV2
CDR3: CASRSLRTANTGELFF
DNA: TGTGCCAGCAGGTCCCTGCGGACGGCGAACACCGGGGAGCTGTTTTTT

size: .
J: TRBJ2-1
D: TRBD2
V: TRBV5-1
CDR3: CASSLGKIEGKQTSWSSYNEQFF
DNA: TGCGCCAGCAGCTTGGGAAAAATAGAAGGCAAGCAGACTAGCTGGAGCTCCTACAATGAGCAGTTCTTC

size: .
J: TRBJ2-7
D: .
V: TRBV29-1
CDR3: CSVVPDQLSYEQYF
DNA: TGCAGCGTTGTGCCGGACCAACTCTCCTACGAGCAGTACTTC

size: few
J: TRBJ2-2
D: .
V: TRBV28
CDR3: CASRAGELFF
DNA: TGTGCCAGTAGAGCCGGGGAGCTGTTTTTT

size: few
J: TRBJ1-5
D: .
V: TRBV4-1
CDR3: CASSHQQGLEQPQHF
DNA: TGCGCCAGCAGCCATCAACAGGGACTGGAGCAGCCCCAGCATTTT

size: .
J: TRBJ2-3
D: TRBD2
V: TRBV11-2
CDR3: CASTDFSGGVGDTQYF
DNA: TGTGCCAGCACCGATTTTAGCGGGGGGGTGGGAGATACGCAGTATTTT

size: few
J: TRBJ1-5
D: TRBD1
V: TRBV4-2
CDR3: CASSQTDRDNQPQHF
DNA: TGTGCCAGCAGCCAAACAGACAGGGACAATCAGCCCCAGCATTTT

size: .
J: TRBJ2-3
D: .
V: TRBV9
CDR3: CASSVALADTQYF
DNA: TGTGCCAGCAGCGTAGCGCTAGCCGATACGCAGTATTTT

size: once
J: TRBJ2-5
D: .
V: TRBV12-5
CDR3: CASGLHGPKGTQYF
DNA: TGTGCTAGTGGTTTGCACGGACCGAAAGGGACCCAGTACTTC

size: .
J: TRBJ2-3
D: .
V: TRBV2
CDR3: CASTREDTQYF
DNA: TGTGCCAGCACCCGGGAAGATACGCAGTATTTT

size: .
J: TRBJ2-3
D: .
V: TRBV5-8
CDR3: CASSLWTASGDTQYF
DNA: TGTGCCAGCAGCTTGTGGACAGCTTCAGGGGATACGCAGTATTTT

size: .
J: TRBJ2-7
D: .
V: TRBV9
CDR3: CASSDPPGTRLSYEQYF
DNA: TGTGCCAGCAGCGACCCACCCGGGACAAGGCTTTCCTACGAGCAGTACTTC

size: .
J: TRBJ2-1
D: TRBD2
V: TRBV11-3
CDR3: CASSPGGSGRRDEQFF
DNA: TGTGCCAGCAGCCCCGGGGGTAGCGGGAGGAGGGATGAGCAGTTCTTC

size: .
J: TRBJ1-5
D: TRBD1
V: TRBV29-1
CDR3: CSVAGGFNQPQHF
DNA: TGCAGCGTTGCAGGGGGTTTCAATCAGCCCCAGCATTTT

size: .
J: TRBJ2-2
D: TRBD1
V: TRBV6-1
CDR3: CALSSDRDTGELFF
DNA: TGTGCCCTATCGTCCGACAGGGACACCGGGGAGCTGTTTTTT

size: .
J: TRBJ2-7
D: TRBD1
V: TRBV28
CDR3: CASSPPGTGIEQYF
DNA: TGTGCCAGCAGTCCACCGGGGACAGGGATTGAGCAGTACTTC

size: many
J: TRBJ1-5
D: TRBD1
V: TRBV19
CDR3: CASSEKGAYNQPQHF
DNA: TGTGCCAGTAGCGAAAAGGGGGCTTACAATCAGCCCCAGCATTTT